The clone carrying this TCR beta chain was picked up a small number of times. The antigen is undetermined. Primers: 60 V beta forward and 13 J beta reverse. Measured with immunoSEQ multiplex PCR; TCRdb has only the in-frame clones, and not every one. The sample includes 40,000 to 60,000 clones, 85% of them seen just once. The data derive from a study of glioma-infiltrating T cells after dendritic cell vaccination. The wider study: Dendritic cell vaccine was injected intradermally three times, biweekly.

V gave up 3 bases and J gave up 4 bases; unmatched junction bases: 6. The CDR3 is made up of 15 amino acids. The V gene's germline CDR1 is SGHNT and CDR2 YENEEA. Findings of the study overall: Estimated pretreatment TIL content predicted outcome after dendritic cell vaccination.

This chain connects TRBV11-3 to TRBJ2-7; 10 nucleotides match TRBD2. The sample here was blood, taken before dendritic cell vaccination. This receptor was obtained from a human donor with glioblastoma. Written as DNA, the CDR3 is TGTGCCAGCAGCTTGCTAGCGGGAGTTGTTTACGAGCAGTACTTC. It yields the protein CASSLLAGVVYEQYF.